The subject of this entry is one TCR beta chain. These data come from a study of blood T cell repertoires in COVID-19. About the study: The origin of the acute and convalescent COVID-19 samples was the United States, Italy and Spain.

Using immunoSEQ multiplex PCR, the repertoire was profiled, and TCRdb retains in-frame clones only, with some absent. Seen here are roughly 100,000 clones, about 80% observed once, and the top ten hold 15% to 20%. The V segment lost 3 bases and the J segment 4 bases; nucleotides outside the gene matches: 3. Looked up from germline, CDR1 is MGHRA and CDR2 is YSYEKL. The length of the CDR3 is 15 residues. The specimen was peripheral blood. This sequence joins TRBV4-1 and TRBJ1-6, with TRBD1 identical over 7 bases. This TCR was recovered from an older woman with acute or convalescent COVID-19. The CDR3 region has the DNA TGCGCCAGCAGCCAGGGGGACAGATATAATTCACCCCTCCACTTT. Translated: CASSQGDRYNSPLHF.